The entry below describes one TCR beta chain. The antigen remains unidentified. This entry belongs to a study of T cell repertoires in cytomegalovirus infection. Study summary: Indications of both CMV infection and matching HLA type were provided by public TCR beta signatures.

The CDR3 is 15 residues long. V was clipped by 6 bases and J by 1 base, with 15 bases between them. Per the germline V gene, CDR1 is SNHLY and CDR2 is FYNNEI. Study-level findings and limits: The cumulative frequency of public TCR beta families distinguished individuals who carried CMV together with the relevant HLA. Predominance within the ex vivo response was attributable to HLA-C-restricted CMV-specific TCR beta clonotypes.

MiXCR, run by TCRdb on the reads, gives a single entry per CDR3 protein. This table has about 100,000 distinct CDR3 sequences, about 17% appearing once. Material for sequencing was PBMCs. The clonotype was recovered from a human donor in good health (CMV status not recorded). Some clones in this sample may be carry-over from other donors' samples. The chain uses TRBV2 and TRBJ2-5; possibly TRBD1 for D (6 bases). This CDR3 is CASRATGSPQETQYF. The CDR3, as DNA: TGTGCCAGCAGGGCTACAGGGAGTCCCCAAGAGACCCAGTACTTC.